Sequencing of this T cell receptor (beta chain) was carried out in a study of T cell responses to AZD1222 COVID-19 vaccine. Clones were sequenced by immunoSEQ multiplex PCR, and TCRdb holds only the in-frame ones, with some missing. The table lists 150,000 to 200,000 clones, 87% of them singletons. The germline V gene encodes CDR1 LNHNV and CDR2 YYDKDF (reference sequence). Between the trimmed V and J ends, which lost 1 base and 5 bases, there was a span of 16 bases. This CDR3 has 16 amino acids. Study-wide results and caveats: Dominant at 160-218 and 743-854, vaccine-associated CD4 TCRs also spanned spike. White British people made up most donors, females outnumbered males, and clonal diversity was possibly underestimated. Spike-specific TCR breadth rose after two AZD1222 doses, and depth rose as well.

Details on this clone: Its antigen is undetermined.

This TCR derives from an adult in good health. The chain links TRBV15 to TRBJ2-3; D might be TRBD1 or TRBD2, each matching 5 bases. This material consisted of peripheral blood, taken on day 0 of MenACWY control vaccination. This CDR3 is CATSRAGPGTVDTQYF. For the CDR3, the DNA is TGTGCCACCAGCAGAGCGGGGCCGGGAACGGTAGATACGCAGTATTTT.